This T cell receptor beta chain is drawn from a study of OX40 agonist ivuxolimab in advanced cancers. Losses at the gene ends were 0 bases for V and 0 bases for J; bases not matched to a gene: 7. This CDR3 comprises 18 residues. The germline V gene has CDR1 SGHNT and CDR2 YYREEE (reference sequence). The protocol was immunoSEQ multiplex PCR, while the TCRdb copy is restricted to in-frame clones and leaves out a portion. The table has approximately 24,000 clones, roughly 85% seen once. The TCR was taken from an adult with an advanced solid tumor such as melanoma, head and neck, liver or kidney cancer. This chain joins TRBV5-4 and TRBJ2-1, with 9 bases that match TRBD2. The sequenced sample was CD4+ or CD8+ T cells sorted from blood, obtained in a trial of the OX40 agonist ivuxolimab. CDR3 coding DNA: TGTGCCAGCAGCTTGGCCCTAGCGGGGATTTTCTCCTACAATGAGCAGTTCTTC. This translates into CASSLALAGIFSYNEQFF.